This T cell receptor (beta chain) was found in a study of shared clonotypes between healthy human individuals. Looking at the study overall: CD4 naive and memory got three plates each, CD8 naive two, CD8 memory one.

Healthy and HIV-negative, the adult donors had no recent acute infections or vaccinations. CDR1 is SGHTA, CDR2 FQGNSA, per germline. The CDR3 spans 14 residues. V was shortened by 1 base and J by 8 bases, with 12 bases between the two germline ends. The assay was immunoSEQ multiplex PCR, and TCRdb's table has in-frame clones only and misses some. Of 2 million to 2.5 million clones listed, approximately 95% are singletons. In the case of this clone: The target antigen is unknown.

The study's findings and limits: Naive subsets generally exceeded memory subsets in estimated richness.

The clonotype was recovered from a man aged 18 to 29 in good health. Some clones in this sample may be carry-over from other donors' samples. The sample comprised naive CD4+ T cells from PBMCs. Subset defined: CD45RA+ positively selected. The rearrangement joins TRBV7-2 to TRBJ1-5; D is ambiguous. CDR3 sequence: CASSLGVEVKPQHF. DNA for the CDR3: TGTGCCAGCAGCTTAGGCGTGGAGGTCAAGCCCCAGCATTTT.